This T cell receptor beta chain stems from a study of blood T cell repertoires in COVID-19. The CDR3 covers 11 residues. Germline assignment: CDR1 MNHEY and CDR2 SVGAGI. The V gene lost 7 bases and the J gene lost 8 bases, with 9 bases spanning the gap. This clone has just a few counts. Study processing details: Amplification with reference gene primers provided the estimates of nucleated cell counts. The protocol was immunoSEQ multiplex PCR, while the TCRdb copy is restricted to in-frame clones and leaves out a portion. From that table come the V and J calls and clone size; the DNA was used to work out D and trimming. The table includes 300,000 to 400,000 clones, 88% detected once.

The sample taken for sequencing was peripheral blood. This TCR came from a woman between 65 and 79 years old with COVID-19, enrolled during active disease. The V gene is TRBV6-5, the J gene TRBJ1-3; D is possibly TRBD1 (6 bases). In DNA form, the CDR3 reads TGTGCCAGCACAAACAGGGACACCATATATTTT. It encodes CASTNRDTIYF.